A selection of T cell receptor beta chains follows, all from one sample in a study of T cell responses to AZD1222 COVID-19 vaccine. The protocol was immunoSEQ multiplex PCR, while the TCRdb copy is restricted to in-frame clones and leaves out a portion. The data show roughly 100,000 clones, about 87% seen once. The material sequenced was peripheral blood, taken on day 0 of AZD1222 vaccination. All receptors derive from an adult in good health. The CDR3 runs from the conserved cysteine through the conserved F or W. The order of the fields is V gene, CDR3 protein.

>TRBV9
CASSRPGTSGRSWTGELFF
>TRBV5-3
CARRAARREKLFF
>TRBV28
CASSLTGGSYNSPLHF
>TRBV2
CASHRSGGAFDEQYF
>TRBV6-5
CASRYSGGGNQPQHF
>TRBV7-2
CASSLNTGVGNTIYF
>TRBV5-1
CASSLSTGRETQYF
>TRBV10-1
CASSEPPGSRNTDTQYF
>TRBV9
CASSVGGSNQPQHF
>TRBV6-5
CASSYRSSNYGYTF
>TRBV3-1/TRBV3-2
CASSQDGRGYNSPLHF
>TRBV7-9
CASSPAGYEQYF
>TRBV4-2
CASSFPSGGITEAFF
>TRBV27
CASREAGVGNQPQHF
>TRBV24-1
CATQPGQGKMNTGELFF
>TRBV7-7
CASSFGTFNTGELFF
>TRBV3-1/TRBV3-2
CASSMPGTGGNQPQHF
>TRBV30
CAWSPSDTQYF
>TRBV21-1
CASSYRTGTTGELFF
>TRBV6-5
CASRDDRADEQFF
>TRBV19
CASSIQGALVGEQYF
>TRBV11-2
CASSWSGGANEQFF
>TRBV18
CASSPGSGELFF
>TRBV7-9
CASKASGKNIQYF
>TRBV5-8
CASSLGRGARQETQYF
>TRBV7-9
CASSLSAAIYGYTF
>TRBV18
CASSPSQGLWGTEAFF
>TRBV28
CASIFGGSSYNSPLHF
>TRBV7-2
CASSLVSGTGLEYGYTF
>TRBV3-1/TRBV3-2
CASSQNNGYGYTF
>TRBV25-1
CASSGEAGTSSIYGYTF
>TRBV4-3
CASSQVAGNTEAFF
>TRBV23-1
CASSQPGHTDTQYF
>TRBV7-2
CASSARVGGAGTDTQYF
>TRBV3-1/TRBV3-2
CASSPIRGLEQYF
>TRBV9
CASSLEGETEAFF
>TRBV12-3/TRBV12-4
CASSTGAWGYTF
>TRBV7-2
CASSLQSSYEQYF
>TRBV9
CASTPGGLDTDTQYF
>TRBV6-5
CASSRGEATTDTQYF
>TRBV5-8
CASSWIMNTEAFF
>TRBV21-1
CASRWVAGVSYSGELFF
>TRBV6-5
CASSFRQSGYGYTF
>TRBV7-8
CASSLAPDSGTGNTIYF
>TRBV28
CASSLFGSGNTIYF
>TRBV3-1/TRBV3-2
CASRRQGGTDTQYF
>TRBV7-2
CASSLGGDRGAFF
>TRBV12-3/TRBV12-4
CASRQGAGNGYTF
>TRBV15
CATSRDLDYYGYTF
>TRBV10-3
CAISDMNTGELFF
>TRBV7-9
CASSILSTDTQYF
>TRBV6-5
CATKIQGYSNQPQHF
>TRBV11-1
CASRATVNTGELFF
>TRBV30
CAWSVGGPPNEQYF
>TRBV7-2
CASSLNPPGTGDEQYF
>TRBV28
CASSLTKTYEQYF
>TRBV10-2
CASNKQGNTGELFF
>TRBV10-2
CASSESLWTTGETQYF
>TRBV21-1
CASSALSLATAYNEQFF